This TCR beta chain was sequenced for a study of blood T cells in healthy people across ages. Overall study results and limits: Per million T cells, the diversity of TCR beta decreased roughly linearly as age advanced.

The donors, healthy Caucasians from Russia, were aged roughly 6 to 90. With regard to this clonotype: What it binds is unknown.

Germline V CDR1 and CDR2: SQVTM, ANQGSEA. The J segment lost 3 bases and the V segment lost 7 bases, leaving 6 bases of the junction unmatched. This CDR3 contains 14 residues. PCR was performed a second time for about 6 to 11 cycles using a sample-barcoded 5' primer and a J-beta primer mix. TCRdb itself ran the 5' RACE reads through MiXCR, one entry per CDR3 protein. The data hold 1 million or so distinct CDR3 sequences, with roughly 24% observed a single time. The data were also submitted as part of a second study, on T cells of mothers and their children. Per that paper: A few healthy Caucasian mothers, along with their six children, were the donors.

The material sequenced was blood. The rearrangement joins TRBV29-1 to TRBJ2-1; 10 bases agree with TRBD2. The clonotype was recovered from a girl under 10 years old in good health. CDR3 in amino acids: CSGLAGVFYNEQFF. Written as DNA, the CDR3 is TGCAGCGGGCTAGCGGGAGTTTTCTACAATGAGCAGTTCTTC.